This TCR beta chain comes out of a study of T-cell memory formation after mild COVID-19. Overall study: Most TCR clusters belonged to a single donor. Study-wide results and caveats: CD4+ contracting clones were mainly CM and EM; CD8+ ones, EMRA. Researchers found some responding clones in pre-infection memory, a sign that cross-reactive memory joined.

A word on this clonotype: Its antigen is still unknown.

CDR1 MDHEN and CDR2 SYDVKM come from the germline V gene. After removal of 2 bases from V and 8 bases from J, the junction contained 7 bases not matched to a gene. This CDR3 spans 14 amino acids. A single record per CDR3 protein comes from TCRdb applying MiXCR to the 5' RACE reads. The sample lists hundreds of thousands of distinct CDR3 sequences; 15% to 20% were seen once. Sequenced material: PBMCs or a T cell subset sorted from them (not recorded which). This chain connects TRBV28 to TRBJ1-2; 8 bases match TRBD1. This clonotype originated in an adult woman who had mild COVID-19 (a few samples of this study predate the infection). Cell type and time point are not known. CDR3 bases: TGTGCCAGCAGTTTAGGGTCAGGGGGCGACGGCTACACCTTC. It yields the protein CASSLGSGGDGYTF.